Listed below are T cell receptor beta chains from one sample, sequenced in a study of preoperative IRX-2 immunotherapy in early breast cancer. Sequencing was performed with immunoSEQ multiplex PCR; in TCRdb, only in-frame clones are kept and a portion is missing. The sample contains around 95,000 clones, about nine tenths of which appear only once. Sequencing used tumor tissue, obtained after IRX-2 immunotherapy. The origin of the receptors is a human donor with breast cancer. Each CDR3 is given with its conserved first and last residue. The order of the fields is V gene, CDR3 protein.

>TRBV19
CASAPDMAKNIQYF
>TRBV19
CASSLFGGTGSYNEQFF
>TRBV6-8
CASKTGTGGIYEQYF
>TRBV19
CASSTQGLGGQPQHF
>TRBV11-3
CASSGGDRGINEKLFF
>TRBV6-8
CASGRQDVNTIYF
>TRBV14
CASSQDTGAIGGYTF
>TRBV6-8
CASSQDSSGYTF
>TRBV6-8
CASSYSTQTGGLLGYTF
>TRBV30
CAWSGLAGAGNTIYF
>TRBV28
CASSPREGTPGYTF
>TRBV19
CASTVRDGYGYTF
>TRBV4-1
CASSSPKHYGYTF
>TRBV19
CATTRSRGLRGYTF
>TRBV6-8
CASSYSGAQGRNSPLHF
>TRBV7-8
CASSQDMVVDTQYF
>TRBV5-1
CASSPSTSGRGTDTQYF
>TRBV19
CASSRGGVLYEQYF
>TRBV15
CATSRGEQGYGNTIYF
>TRBV11-3
CASSFTPTGAGNTIYF
>TRBV5-1
CASSRGGESSYNEQFF
>TRBV12-5
CASGPPGQKNEKLFF
>TRBV11-3
CASSPTGRGVTEAFF
>TRBV29-1
CSVEATSGGLGQFF
>TRBV7-5
CASSPWDWAREQYF
>TRBV5-1
CASSLVSGGRNEQFF
>TRBV6-8
CASSYSNSNQPQHF
>TRBV28
CASSPTTVQPQHF
>TRBV29-1
CSVEDEGYEQYF
>TRBV6-4
CAISNPGTRVSGELFF
>TRBV18
CASPAARAGSNTGELFF